Below, 7 T cell receptor beta chains from the same sample are listed, as sequenced in a study of T cell repertoires in cytomegalovirus infection. One entry per CDR3 protein, called by TCRdb with MiXCR from the reads. This sample has 900,000 to 950,000 distinct CDR3 sequences, with 31% found just once. Their specific antigens are unknown. Source: cultured CD8+ T cells from PBMCs, taken from culture after CMV antigen stimulation. The receptor set was obtained from a human donor in good health (CMV status not recorded). Some clones in this sample may be carry-over from other donors' samples.

CDR3 DNA sequence: TGTGCCAGCAGCCCGTCGGGACAGATACGAGAGCAGTACTTC. Translation: CASSPSGQIREQYF. The chain links TRBV7-4 to TRBJ2-7, with TRBD1 matching 7 bases. V lost 5 bases, J lost 7 bases, and 11 bases stayed unmatched. The CDR3 covers 14 residues. Germline V CDR1 and CDR2: SGHVT, SQSDAQ.

The gene calls are TRBV7-3 and TRBJ1-1; D ambiguous. V was clipped by 5 bases and J by 3 bases, with 10 bases between them. CDR3 length: 13 amino acids. Germline loops: CDR1 SGHTA, CDR2 FQGTGA. CDR3 DNA: TGTGCCAGCAGCACGGACTGGTACACTGAAGCTTTCTTT. This encodes CASSTDWYTEAFF.

This clonotype was counted many times. The genes are TRBV7-2 and TRBJ2-1, with TRBD2 matching 12 bases. Looked up from germline, CDR1 is SGHTA and CDR2 is FQGNSA. This CDR3 is 15 amino acids long. V gave up 5 bases and J gave up 7 bases; unmatched junction bases: 6. CDR3 loop: CASSRSSGGGNEQFF. The CDR3 nucleotides read TGTGCCAGCAGCCGTTCTAGCGGGGGGGGAAATGAGCAGTTCTTC.

This clonotype was found a few times. V and J are TRBV5-1 and TRBJ1-3, with TRBD1 identical over 9 bases. The germline V gene has CDR1 SGHRS and CDR2 YFSETQ. V shed 0 bases and J 2 bases; nucleotides not matched to a gene: 3. CDR3 size: 16 residues. The CDR3 DNA is TGCGCCAGCAGCTTGGAACAGGGGGCCGCTGGAAACACCATATATTTT. Its translation: CASSLEQGAAGNTIYF.

J is TRBJ2-2 and V is TRBV27; perhaps TRBD2 as D (5 bases). The germline V gene has CDR1 MNHEY and CDR2 SMNVEV (reference sequence). The ends were cut back, 5 bases at V and 6 bases at J, with 7 bases in the middle. This CDR3 spans 12 amino acids. CDR3 nucleotide sequence: TGTGCCAGCAGTAGAGCGGCCGGGGAGCTGTTTTTT. It encodes CASSRAAGELFF.

This rearrangement joins TRBV27 to TRBJ1-6; maybe TRBD1 (5 bases). Germline loops: CDR1 MNHEY, CDR2 SMNVEV (reference sequence). The CDR3 consists of 15 residues. The V gene lost 0 bases and the J gene lost 12 bases, with 15 bases spanning the gap. This CDR3 is CASSLSPGPFKPLHF. In DNA, the CDR3 is TGTGCCAGCAGTTTATCGCCGGGACCTTTTAAACCCCTCCACTTT.

The chain is built from TRBV2 and TRBJ2-7; TRBD1 or TRBD2 may be the D gene (5 bases each). Trimming took 7 bases from V and 4 from J, leaving 17 bases between them. The germline CDR1 and CDR2 sequences are SNHLY and FYNNEI. The length of the CDR3 is 14 residues. DNA for the CDR3: TGTGCCAGCATGAGGGTACAGGCAGTTTACGAGCAGTACTTC. Its protein product is CASMRVQAVYEQYF.